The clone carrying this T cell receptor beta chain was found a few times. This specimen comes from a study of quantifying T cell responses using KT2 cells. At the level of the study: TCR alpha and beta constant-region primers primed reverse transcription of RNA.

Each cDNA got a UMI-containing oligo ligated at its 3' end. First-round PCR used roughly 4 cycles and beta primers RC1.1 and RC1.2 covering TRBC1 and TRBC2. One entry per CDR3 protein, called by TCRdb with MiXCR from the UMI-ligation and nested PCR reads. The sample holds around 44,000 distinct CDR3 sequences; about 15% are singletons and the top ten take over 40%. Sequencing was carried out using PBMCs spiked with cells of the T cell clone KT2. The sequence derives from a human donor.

The CDR3 here is CSVGIGFYNEQFF. The CDR3 DNA reads TGCAGCGTTGGTATAGGTTTCTACAATGAGCAGTTCTTC. The chain couples TRBV29-1 to TRBJ2-1, with D uncertain. Per the germline V gene, CDR1 is SQVTM and CDR2 is ANQGSEA. The CDR3 has 13 amino acids. With 4 bases removed from V and 3 bases from J, the gap between germline ends came to 10 bases.